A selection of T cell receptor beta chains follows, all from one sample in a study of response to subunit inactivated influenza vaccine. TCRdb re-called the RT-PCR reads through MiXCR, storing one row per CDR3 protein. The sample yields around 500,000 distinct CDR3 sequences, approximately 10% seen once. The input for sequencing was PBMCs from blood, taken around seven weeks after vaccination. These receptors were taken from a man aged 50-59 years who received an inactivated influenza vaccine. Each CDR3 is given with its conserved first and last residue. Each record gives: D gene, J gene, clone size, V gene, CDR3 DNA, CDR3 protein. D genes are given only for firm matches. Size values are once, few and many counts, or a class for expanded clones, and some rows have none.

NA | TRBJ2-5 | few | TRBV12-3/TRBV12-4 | TGTGCCAGCCGTAGTCTTGGGACCCAGTACTTC | CASRSLGTQYF
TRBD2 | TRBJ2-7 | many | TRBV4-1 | TGCGCCAGCAGCCAAGAATTCCCTAGCGGGGGCTACTACGAGCAGTACTTC | CASSQEFPSGGYYEQYF
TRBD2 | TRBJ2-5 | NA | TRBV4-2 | TGTGCCAGCAGCCAATTCTCCGGGACTAGGCAAGAGACCCAGTACTTC | CASSQFSGTRQETQYF
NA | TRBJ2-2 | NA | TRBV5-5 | TGTGCCAGTTCGTGGGGTATGAACACCGGGGAGCTGTTTTTT | CASSWGMNTGELFF
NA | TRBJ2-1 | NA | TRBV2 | TGTGCCAGCATCCCGGGCCCCCCTCGACTAGTATACAATGAGCAGTTCTTC | CASIPGPPRLVYNEQFF
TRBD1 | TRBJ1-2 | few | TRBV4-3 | TGCGCCAGCAGCCAAGTAGGACAGGGGGTTGGCTACACCTTC | CASSQVGQGVGYTF
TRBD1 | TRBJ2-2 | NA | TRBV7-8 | TGTGCCAGCAGCACCCGACAGGGGTCCGGGGAGCTGTTTTTT | CASSTRQGSGELFF
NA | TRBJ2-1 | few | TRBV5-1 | TGCGCCAGCAGCTTGGAAGGATTCAATTACAATGAGCAGTTCTTC | CASSLEGFNYNEQFF
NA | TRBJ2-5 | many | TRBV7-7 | TGTGCTAGCAGCTTAGACCGGAAAGAGACCCAGTACTTC | CASSLDRKETQYF
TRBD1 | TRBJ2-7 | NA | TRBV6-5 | TGTGCCAGCAGCTATACCCTAGGACAGGGTTACGAGCAGTACTTC | CASSYTLGQGYEQYF
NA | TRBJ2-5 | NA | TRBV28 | TGTGCCAGCATCCTAGCCCCCGGGGAGACCCAGTACTTC | CASILAPGETQYF
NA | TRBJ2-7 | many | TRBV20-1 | TGCAGTGCTACCTATCCCCCCTACGAGCAGTACTTC | CSATYPPYEQYF
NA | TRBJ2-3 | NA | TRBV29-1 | TGCAGCGTTGGGGTATTTAGCACAGATACGCAGTATTTT | CSVGVFSTDTQYF
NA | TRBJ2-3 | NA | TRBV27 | TGTGCCAGCAGTTTAGGACAGTGGACAGATACGCAGTATTTT | CASSLGQWTDTQYF
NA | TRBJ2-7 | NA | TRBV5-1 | TGCGCCAGCAGCTTGAGGGTCGGCAGCAACTACGAGCAGTACTTC | CASSLRVGSNYEQYF
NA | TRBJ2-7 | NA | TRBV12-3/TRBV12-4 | TGTGCCAGCAGGAGGTCCGGGACAATCTACGAGCAGTACTTC | CASRRSGTIYEQYF
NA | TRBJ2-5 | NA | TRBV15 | TGTGCCACCAGTGCGAAGGGGGATCCATACGAGACCCAGTACTTC | CATSAKGDPYETQYF
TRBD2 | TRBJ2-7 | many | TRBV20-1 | TGCAGTGCTAGGAGGGGACTAGCGGAGGACTACGAGCAGTACTTC | CSARRGLAEDYEQYF
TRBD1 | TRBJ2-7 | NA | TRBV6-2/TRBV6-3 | TGTGCCAGCAGTTACTCGGGACAGGGGGCCAACGAGCAGTACTTC | CASSYSGQGANEQYF
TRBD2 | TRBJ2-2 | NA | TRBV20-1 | TGCAGTGCCATTACTAGCGGGGGGAGTACCGGGGAGCTGTTTTTT | CSAITSGGSTGELFF
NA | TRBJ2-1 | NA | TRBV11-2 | TGTGCCAGCAGCAAGAGGGTGGATAGCTCCTACAATGAGCAGTTCTTC | CASSKRVDSSYNEQFF
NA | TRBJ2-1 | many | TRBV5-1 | TGCGCCAGCAGCTTGAGTGCTGAGCAGTTCTTC | CASSLSAEQFF
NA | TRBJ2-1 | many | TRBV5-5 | TGTGCCAGCAGCGTCGGCGCTAGCGTCTCGAGTGAGCAGTTCTTC | CASSVGASVSSEQFF
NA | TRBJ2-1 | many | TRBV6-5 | TGTGCCAGCAGTTATAATAGGCAGGGGTACAATGAGCAGTTCTTC | CASSYNRQGYNEQFF
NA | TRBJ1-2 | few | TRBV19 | TGTGCCAGTAGTATGGCTCGAGGGGACTATGGCTACACCTTC | CASSMARGDYGYTF
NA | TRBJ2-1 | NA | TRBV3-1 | TGTGCCAGCAGCCAAGTTCGAGAGCAGTTCTTC | CASSQVREQFF
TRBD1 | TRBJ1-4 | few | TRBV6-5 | TGTGCCAGCAGTTACTTCCGACAGGGTGGTCGGAAACTGTTTTTT | CASSYFRQGGRKLFF
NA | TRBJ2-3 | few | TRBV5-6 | TGTGCCAGCAGCCCCCGAGCCGTAGGTACGCAGTATTTT | CASSPRAVGTQYF
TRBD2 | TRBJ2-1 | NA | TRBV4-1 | TGCGCCAGCAGCCGCGGGGGTTCCAACTACAATGAGCAGTTCTTC | CASSRGGSNYNEQFF
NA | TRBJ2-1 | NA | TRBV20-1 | TGCAGTGCTAGTGGTTTTGTGGTGGAAACCTTCTACAATGAGCAGTTCTTC | CSASGFVVETFYNEQFF
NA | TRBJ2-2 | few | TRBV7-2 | TGTGCCAGCTTGACTAGTTTTCACACCGGGGAGCTGTTTTTT | CASLTSFHTGELFF
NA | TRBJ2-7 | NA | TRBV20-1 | TGCAGTGCTAGAGTGGCAGGGCTGAACGAGCAGTACTTC | CSARVAGLNEQYF
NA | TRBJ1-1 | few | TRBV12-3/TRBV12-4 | TGTGCCAGCAGTTTAGTCCCTCCAGAGGTTCCTGAAGCTTTCTTT | CASSLVPPEVPEAFF
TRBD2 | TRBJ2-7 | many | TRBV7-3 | TGTGCCAGCAGCTTGACTAGCGGGACAGTCTACGAGCAGTACTTC | CASSLTSGTVYEQYF
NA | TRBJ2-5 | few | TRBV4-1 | TGCGCCAGCAGCCAAGTGTTTGCGACTTATGGGAAAGAGACCCAGTACTTC | CASSQVFATYGKETQYF
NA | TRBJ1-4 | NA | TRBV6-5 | TGTGCCAGCAGTTACTCCGGGATGCGAAATGAAAAACTGTTTTTT | CASSYSGMRNEKLFF
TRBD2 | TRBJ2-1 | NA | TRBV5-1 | TGCGCCAGCAGCTTTGCTAGCGGCACCTACAATGAGCAGTTCTTC | CASSFASGTYNEQFF
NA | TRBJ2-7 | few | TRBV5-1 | TGCGCCACCCGGGCGGGTCTTAGCTCCTACGAGCAGTACTTC | CATRAGLSSYEQYF
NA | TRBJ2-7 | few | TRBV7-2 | TGTGCCAGCAGCTTTGGTTCGCAGGTTACCTACGAGCAGTACTTC | CASSFGSQVTYEQYF
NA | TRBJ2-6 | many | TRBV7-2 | TGTGCCAGCAGCTCCCATATAGCCTCTGGGGCCAACGTCCTGACTTTC | CASSSHIASGANVLTF
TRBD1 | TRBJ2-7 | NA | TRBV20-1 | TGCAGTGCTAGGGGCAGGGGGATTAACGAGCAGTACTTC | CSARGRGINEQYF
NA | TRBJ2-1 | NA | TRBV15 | TGTGCCACCAGCAGGACCCACAATGAGCAGTTCTTC | CATSRTHNEQFF
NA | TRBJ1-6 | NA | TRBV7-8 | TGTGCCAGCAGCTTAAGAGCGGGGGTTCGAAATTCACCCCTCCACTTT | CASSLRAGVRNSPLHF
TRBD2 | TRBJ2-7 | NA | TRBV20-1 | TGCAGTGCTAGACCCCCGGGACTAGACTCCTACGAGCAGTACTTC | CSARPPGLDSYEQYF
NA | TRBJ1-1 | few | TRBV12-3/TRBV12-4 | TGTGCCAGCAGTTTGACAGATAACACTGAAGCTTTCTTT | CASSLTDNTEAFF
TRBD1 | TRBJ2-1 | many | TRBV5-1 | TGCGCCAGCAGTCGGGACAGGGGTTTTAATGAGCAGTTCTTC | CASSRDRGFNEQFF
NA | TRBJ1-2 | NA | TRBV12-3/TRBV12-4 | TGTGCCAGCAGTTTTCGGGGAAACTATGGCTACACCTTC | CASSFRGNYGYTF
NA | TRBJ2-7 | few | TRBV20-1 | TGCAGTGCTAGCGGGGAAGGCGGAACCTACGAGCAGTACTTC | CSASGEGGTYEQYF